This T cell receptor beta chain originates from a study of Ad26.COV2.S vaccination and SARS-CoV-2 variants. Overall study findings and caveats: Breadth of non-spike TCRs did not differ between vaccinees and placebo recipients. Once vaccination had occurred, spike-specific CD8+ and CD4+ T cell responses reportedly showed substantial breadth.

Note on this clone: The antigen is unknown.

Method: immunoSEQ multiplex PCR; TCRdb's copy keeps in-frame clones and lacks some. Of 350,000 to 500,000 clones in the sample, 80% to 90% are singletons; the top ten hold approximately 2.5%. The junction had 10 bases not matched to a gene; V was cut back by 5 bases and J by 5 bases. In germline, CDR1 is SGHTA, CDR2 FQGTGA. This CDR3 comprises 15 residues. Stated treatment: about 20 received Ad26.COV2.S at low or high dose, single or two shots; roughly five received placebo; per-sample allocation not given. Collection of the samples took place on day 63 after the first injection of vaccine or placebo.

V and J are TRBV7-3 and TRBJ1-1; TRBD1 aligns across 8 bases. Sequences were derived from peripheral blood, sampled in a trial of Ad26.COV2.S vaccine versus placebo. The sequence was obtained from a person aged 18 to 65 who received the Ad26.COV2.S COVID-19 vaccine or a placebo. The CDR3 region has the DNA TGTGCCAGCAGCCCGGACAGGGCCGGGGTAACTGAAGCTTTCTTT. Residues: CASSPDRAGVTEAFF.